The next 10 T cell receptor beta chains were all read from a single sample in a study of T cell clones after liver transplantation. Sequencing used immunoSEQ multiplex PCR; TCRdb keeps in-frame clones, though not all of them. Counted here are tens of thousands of clones, around four fifths occurring once; the ten biggest clones make up 2.5% to 3.5%. The source was CD4+ T cells from blood, collected at the 22-month timepoint. Every receptor here comes from a human patient who received a liver transplant. A share of the T cells may be of graft donor origin.

This clone was seen just once. The chain links TRBV19 to TRBJ1-4; maybe TRBD1 (6 bases). The length of the CDR3 is 15 residues. V gave up 6 bases and J gave up 4 bases, with 15 bases separating them. Germline V gene lookup returns CDR1 LNHDA and CDR2 SQIVND (reference sequence). In DNA form, the CDR3 reads TGTGCCAGTAGGAAAGGGGGTAACCTTAATGAAAAACTGTTTTTT. This translates into CASRKGGNLNEKLFF.

This clone has just one count. Written as DNA, the CDR3 is TGTGCCAGCAGCCAACTAGTTATATCCTACGAGCAGTACTTC. Amino acids: CASSQLVISYEQYF. The V and J genes are TRBV14 and TRBJ2-7, with unresolved D. The CDR3 runs to 14 residues. The germline V gene has CDR1 SGHDN and CDR2 FVKESK. Trimming took 2 bases from V and 1 from J, leaving 9 bases between them.

V usage is TRBV7-2 and J usage is TRBJ1-5; 8 bases are shared with TRBD1. The CDR3 has 15 residues. Unmatched junction bases numbered 11, after V lost 5 bases and J lost 8 bases. Germline assignment: CDR1 SGHTA and CDR2 FQGNSA. The CDR3 loop is CASSPLTGGYEPQHF. CDR3 in DNA: TGTGCCAGCAGCCCTTTAACAGGGGGATACGAGCCCCAGCATTTT. The full variable domain, rest sourced from reference TRBV7-2 and TRBJ1-5, is GAGVSQSPSNKVTEKGKDVELRCDPISGHTALYWYRQSLGQGLEFLIYFQGNSAPDKSGLPSDRFSAERTGGSVSTLTIQRTQQEDSAVYLCASSPLTGGYEPQHFGDGTRLSIL.

The chain is built from TRBV4-1 and TRBJ1-1; D uncertain. CDR1 is MGHRA, CDR2 YSYEKL, per germline. CDR3 length: 13 residues. Deletions cut 1 base from V and 8 bases from J, with 11 bases between. This chain's CDR3 is CASSQAWLQEAFF. In nucleotides, the CDR3 is TGCGCCAGCAGCCAAGCATGGCTCCAAGAAGCTTTCTTT.

This chain links TRBV6-5 with TRBJ1-3; no clear D gene. V was shortened by 0 bases and J by 1 base, with 7 bases between the two germline ends. The CDR3 is 15 residues long. Germline V lookup: CDR1 MNHEY, CDR2 SVGAGI. The CDR3 coding sequence is TGTGCCAGCAGTTACTCCGGGGAATCTGGAAACACCATATATTTT. Its protein product is CASSYSGESGNTIYF.

V is TRBV6-1 and J is TRBJ1-1; D gene unclear. The CDR3 length is 14 residues. Germline lookup yields CDR1 MNHNS and CDR2 SASEGT. V dropped 6 bases and J dropped 1 base, with 12 bases sitting between them. CDR3 sequence (DNA): TGTGCCAGCAGGGTGTATCTGGGGAACACTGAAGCTTTCTTT. It codes for CASRVYLGNTEAFF.

The chain recombines TRBV2 with TRBJ2-2, with 8 bases matching TRBD1. Germline V gene data show CDR1 as SNHLY and CDR2 as FYNNEI. J lost 6 bases, V lost 5 bases, and 8 bases had no gene match. The CDR3 is 15 amino acids. The CDR3 reads CASSRTGQDAGELFF. DNA of the CDR3: TGTGCCAGCAGTCGTACGGGACAGGATGCCGGGGAGCTGTTTTTT.

The chain has TRBV4-1 and TRBJ1-2, with a tentative D call TRBD1 (5 bases). Looked up from germline, CDR1 is MGHRA and CDR2 is YSYEKL. This CDR3 contains 13 residues. Trimming removed 4 bases from V and 8 bases from J, with 14 bases in between. CDR3 sequence reads: CASSPLGRVGYTF. Written as DNA, the CDR3 is TGCGCCAGCAGCCCCTTGGGACGGGTCGGCTACACCTTC.

The chain links TRBV7-8 to TRBJ1-5, with no clear D. The CDR3 loop spans 15 amino acids. Deletions cut 5 bases from V and 3 bases from J, with 14 bases between. Per the germline V gene, CDR1 is SGHVS and CDR2 is FQNEAQ. CDR3 sequence (DNA): TGTGCCAGCAGCCCCATTAGAGGGCCCAATCAGCCCCAGCATTTT. The encoded protein is CASSPIRGPNQPQHF.

This clone was seen once. J is TRBJ2-2 and V is TRBV30; tentative D call: TRBD1 (6 bases). The germline gives CDR1 GTSNPN, CDR2 SVGIG (reference sequence). Trimming took 4 bases from V and 5 from J, leaving 17 bases between them. The CDR3 covers 15 residues. This CDR3 reads CAWKPTTGFTGELFF. In DNA, the CDR3 is TGTGCCTGGAAACCCACGACAGGTTTTACCGGGGAGCTGTTTTTT.